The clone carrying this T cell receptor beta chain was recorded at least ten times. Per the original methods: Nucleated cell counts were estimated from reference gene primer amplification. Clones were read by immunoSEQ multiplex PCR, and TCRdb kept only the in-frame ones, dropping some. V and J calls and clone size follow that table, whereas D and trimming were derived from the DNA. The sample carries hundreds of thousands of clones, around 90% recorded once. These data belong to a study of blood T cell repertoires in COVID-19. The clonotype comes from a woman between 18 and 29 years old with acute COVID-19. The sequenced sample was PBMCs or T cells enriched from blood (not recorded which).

Written as DNA, the CDR3 is TGTGCCAGCAGCTTATCCCTTCCAGACTCTGGAAACACCATATATTTT. Its translation is CASSLSLPDSGNTIYF. The gene calls are TRBV7-6 and TRBJ1-3; D not resolved. Trimming stripped 2 bases from V and 0 bases from J, with 11 bases between. CDR1 SGHVS and CDR2 FNYEAQ come from the germline V gene. CDR3 size: 16 residues.